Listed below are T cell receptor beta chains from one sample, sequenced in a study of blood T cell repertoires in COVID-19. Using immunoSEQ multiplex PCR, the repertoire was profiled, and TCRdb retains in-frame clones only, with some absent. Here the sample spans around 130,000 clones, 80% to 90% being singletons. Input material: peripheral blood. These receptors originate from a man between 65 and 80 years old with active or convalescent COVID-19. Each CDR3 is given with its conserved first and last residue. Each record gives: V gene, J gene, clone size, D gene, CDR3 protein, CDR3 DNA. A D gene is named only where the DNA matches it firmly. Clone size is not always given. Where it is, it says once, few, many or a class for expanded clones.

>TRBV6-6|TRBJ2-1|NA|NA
CASSQGRYNEQFF
TGTGCCAGCAGCCAGGGGCGCTACAATGAGCAGTTCTTC
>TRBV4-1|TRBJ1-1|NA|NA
CASSQGAREAFF
TGCGCCAGCAGCCAGGGTGCCAGGGAAGCTTTCTTT
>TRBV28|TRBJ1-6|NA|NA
CASSTLTHNSPLHF
TGTGCCAGCAGTACCTTGACACATAATTCACCCCTCCACTTT
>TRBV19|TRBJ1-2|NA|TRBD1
CASSSTGYYGYTF
TGTGCCAGTAGTTCGACAGGGTACTATGGCTACACCTTC
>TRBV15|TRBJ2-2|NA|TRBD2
CATSRDGGFRVNTGELFF
TGTGCCACCAGCAGAGACGGGGGGTTCCGGGTGAACACCGGGGAGCTGTTTTTT
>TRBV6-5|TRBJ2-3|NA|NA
CASQQPLTDTQYF
TGTGCCAGCCAACAGCCTCTCACAGATACGCAGTATTTT
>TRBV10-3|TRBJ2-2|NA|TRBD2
CAISVGASGDTGELFF
TGTGCCATCAGTGTCGGGGCTAGCGGGGACACCGGGGAGCTGTTTTTT
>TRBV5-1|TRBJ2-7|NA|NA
CASRVLTGDTYEQYF
TGCGCCAGCAGGGTCCTTACAGGCGACACCTACGAGCAGTACTTC
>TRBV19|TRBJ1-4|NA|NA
CASSIGTETAEKLFF
TGTGCCAGTAGTATCGGGACTGAGACTGCCGAAAAACTGTTTTTT
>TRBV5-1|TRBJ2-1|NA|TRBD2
CASSLGGSGRDEQFF
TGCGCCAGCAGCTTGGGCGGTAGCGGGCGGGATGAGCAGTTCTTC
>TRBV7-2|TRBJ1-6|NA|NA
CASSLQGSNSPLHF
TGTGCCAGCAGCTTGCAGGGGTCCAATTCACCCCTCCACTTT
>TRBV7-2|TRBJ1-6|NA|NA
CASSLDGGYGSPLHF
TGTGCCAGCAGCTTAGATGGAGGGTATGGTTCACCCCTCCACTTT
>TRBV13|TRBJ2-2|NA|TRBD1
CASSYVRGLDTGELFF
TGTGCCAGCAGCTACGTCAGGGGGCTGGACACCGGGGAGCTGTTTTTT
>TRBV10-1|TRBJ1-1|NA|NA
CASSAQKNTEAFF
TGCGCCAGCAGTGCGCAGAAAAACACTGAAGCTTTCTTT
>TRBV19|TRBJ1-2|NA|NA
CASSERRVNYGYTF
TGTGCCAGTAGTGAGCGCCGGGTTAACTATGGCTACACCTTC
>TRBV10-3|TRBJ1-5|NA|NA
CASSQGLNSNQPQHF
TGTGCCTCCTCCCAGGGTCTTAATAGCAATCAGCCCCAGCATTTT
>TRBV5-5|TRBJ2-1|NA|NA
CASSLAQGSYNEQFF
TGTGCCAGCAGCTTGGCTCAGGGCTCCTACAATGAGCAGTTCTTC
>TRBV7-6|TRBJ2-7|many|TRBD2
CASSYDAGTTYEQYF
TGTGCCAGCAGCTATGATGCCGGGACTACCTACGAGCAGTACTTC
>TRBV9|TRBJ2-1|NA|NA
CASSAGQNSYNEQFF
TGTGCCAGCAGCGCAGGACAGAACTCCTACAATGAGCAGTTCTTC
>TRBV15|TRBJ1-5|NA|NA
CATTTALGNQPQHF
TGTGCCACCACGACAGCCCTAGGCAATCAGCCCCAGCATTTT
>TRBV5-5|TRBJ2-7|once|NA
CASSPFNKAYEQYF
TGTGCCAGCAGTCCTTTTAACAAAGCCTACGAGCAGTACTTC
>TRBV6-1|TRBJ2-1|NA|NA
CASSEGNSGYNEQFF
TGTGCCAGCAGTGAAGGAAATAGCGGTTACAATGAGCAGTTCTTC
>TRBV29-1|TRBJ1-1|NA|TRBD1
CSVATGLDTEAFF
TGCAGCGTCGCGACAGGGTTGGACACTGAAGCTTTCTTT
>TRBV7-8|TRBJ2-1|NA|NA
CASSFITSFYNEQFF
TGTGCCAGCAGCTTTATCACTAGCTTCTACAATGAGCAGTTCTTC
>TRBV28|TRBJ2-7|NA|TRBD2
CASSEASGRLSEQYF
TGTGCCAGCAGCGAGGCTAGCGGGAGGCTCTCCGAGCAGTACTTC
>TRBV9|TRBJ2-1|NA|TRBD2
CASSRTSGEYNEQFF
TGTGCCAGCAGTCGGACTAGCGGGGAATACAATGAGCAGTTCTTC
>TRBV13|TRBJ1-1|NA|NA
CASSLIFGQSEAFF
TGTGCCAGCAGCTTAATCTTCGGACAGTCTGAAGCTTTCTTT
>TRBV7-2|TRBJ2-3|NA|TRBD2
CASSLGLAGGADTQYF
TGTGCCAGCAGCTTAGGATTAGCGGGAGGGGCAGATACGCAGTATTTT
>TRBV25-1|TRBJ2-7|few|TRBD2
CASTTSGSYEQYF
TGTGCCAGCACAACTAGCGGGAGTTACGAGCAGTACTTC
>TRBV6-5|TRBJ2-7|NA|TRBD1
CASRPRDRLWEQYF
TGTGCCAGCAGACCTAGGGACAGGCTTTGGGAGCAGTACTTC
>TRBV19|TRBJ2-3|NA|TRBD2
CASSVAPGLAGVRTDTQYF
TGTGCCAGTAGTGTGGCCCCGGGACTAGCGGGAGTTCGCACAGATACGCAGTATTTT
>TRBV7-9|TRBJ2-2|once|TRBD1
CASSPPGQGPGELFF
TGTGCCAGCAGCCCGCCGGGACAGGGGCCCGGGGAGCTGTTTTTT
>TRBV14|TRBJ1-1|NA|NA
CASSQDSARSQAFF
TGTGCCAGCAGCCAAGATTCTGCCCGGAGCCAAGCTTTCTTT
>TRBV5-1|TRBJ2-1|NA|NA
CASSISGVSYNEQFF
TGCGCCAGCAGCATTAGCGGAGTCTCCTACAATGAGCAGTTCTTC
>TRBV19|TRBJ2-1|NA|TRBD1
CASSIDGTGVHNEQFF
TGTGCCAGTAGTATAGATGGGACAGGGGTCCACAATGAGCAGTTCTTC
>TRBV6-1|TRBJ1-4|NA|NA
CASSVKGRGGWEKLFF
TGTGCCAGCAGTGTAAAAGGAAGGGGAGGTTGGGAAAAACTGTTTTTT
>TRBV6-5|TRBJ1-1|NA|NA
CASRAQQGSTEAFF
TGTGCCAGCAGGGCTCAACAGGGATCCACTGAAGCTTTCTTT
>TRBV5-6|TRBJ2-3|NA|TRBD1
CASSFGQGAYVDTQYF
TGTGCCAGCAGCTTCGGACAGGGGGCGTATGTGGATACGCAGTATTTT